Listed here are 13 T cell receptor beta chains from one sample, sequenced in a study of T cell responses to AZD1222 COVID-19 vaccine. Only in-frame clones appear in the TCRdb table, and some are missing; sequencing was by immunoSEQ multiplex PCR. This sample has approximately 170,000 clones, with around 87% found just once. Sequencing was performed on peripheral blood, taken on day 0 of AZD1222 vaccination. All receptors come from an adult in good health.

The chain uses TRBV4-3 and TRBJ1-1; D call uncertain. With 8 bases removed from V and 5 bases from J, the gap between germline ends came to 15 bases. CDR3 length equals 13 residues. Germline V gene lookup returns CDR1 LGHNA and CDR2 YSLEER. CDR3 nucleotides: TGCGCCAGCGGTCGTTATATGGAGACTGAAGCTTTCTTT. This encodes CASGRYMETEAFF.

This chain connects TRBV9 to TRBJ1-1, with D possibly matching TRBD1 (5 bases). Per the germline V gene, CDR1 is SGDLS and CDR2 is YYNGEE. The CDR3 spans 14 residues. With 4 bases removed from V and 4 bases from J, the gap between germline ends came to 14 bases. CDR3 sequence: CASSLAGLGTEAFF. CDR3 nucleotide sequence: TGTGCCAGCAGCCTTGCGGGGCTGGGCACTGAAGCTTTCTTT.

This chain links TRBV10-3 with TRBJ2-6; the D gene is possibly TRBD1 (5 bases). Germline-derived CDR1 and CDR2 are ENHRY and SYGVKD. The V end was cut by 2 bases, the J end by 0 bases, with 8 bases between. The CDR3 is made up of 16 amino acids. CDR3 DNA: TGTGCCATCAGTGAGGCGGACAACTCTGGGGCCAACGTCCTGACTTTC. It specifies CAISEADNSGANVLTF.

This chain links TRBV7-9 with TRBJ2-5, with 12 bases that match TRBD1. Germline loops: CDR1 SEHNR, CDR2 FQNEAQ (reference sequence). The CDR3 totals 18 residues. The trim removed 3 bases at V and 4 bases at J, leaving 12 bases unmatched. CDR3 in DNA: TGTGCCAGCAGCTTTGGTTTACCGGGACAGGGGGCTGGAGAGACCCAGTACTTC. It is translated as CASSFGLPGQGAGETQYF.

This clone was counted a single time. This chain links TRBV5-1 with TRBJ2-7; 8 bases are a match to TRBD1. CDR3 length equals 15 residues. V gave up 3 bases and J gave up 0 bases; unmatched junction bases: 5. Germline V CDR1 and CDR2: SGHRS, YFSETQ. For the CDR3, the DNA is TGCGCCAGCAGCTACGACAGGGGAGGCTCCTACGAGCAGTACTTC. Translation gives CASSYDRGGSYEQYF.

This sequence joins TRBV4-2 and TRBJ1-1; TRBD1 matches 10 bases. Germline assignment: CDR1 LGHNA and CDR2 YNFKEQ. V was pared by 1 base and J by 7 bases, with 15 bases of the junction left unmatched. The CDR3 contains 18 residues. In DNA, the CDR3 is TGTGCCAGCAGCCAAGTTCGCCCCGTCGGGACAGGGGCTGTTGAAGCTTTCTTT. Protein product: CASSQVRPVGTGAVEAFF.

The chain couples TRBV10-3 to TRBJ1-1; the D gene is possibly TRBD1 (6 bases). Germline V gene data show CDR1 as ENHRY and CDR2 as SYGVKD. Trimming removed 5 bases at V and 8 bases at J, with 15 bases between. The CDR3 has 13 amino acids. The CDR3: CAISRTDDREAFF. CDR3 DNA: TGTGCCATCAGTCGGACAGACGATAGAGAAGCTTTCTTT.

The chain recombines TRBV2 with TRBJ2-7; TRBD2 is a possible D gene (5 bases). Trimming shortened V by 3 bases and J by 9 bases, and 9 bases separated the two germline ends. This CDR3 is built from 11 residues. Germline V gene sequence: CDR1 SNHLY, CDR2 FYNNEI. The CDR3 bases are TGTGCCAGCAGTGAGCTAGCCGGGCAGTACTTC. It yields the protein CASSELAGQYF. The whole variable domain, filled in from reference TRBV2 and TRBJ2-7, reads EPEVTQTPSHQVTQMGQEVILRCVPISNHLYFYWYRQILGQKVEFLVSFYNNEISEKSEIFDDQFSVERPDGSNFTLKIRSTKLEDSAMYFCASSELAGQYFGPGTRLTVT.

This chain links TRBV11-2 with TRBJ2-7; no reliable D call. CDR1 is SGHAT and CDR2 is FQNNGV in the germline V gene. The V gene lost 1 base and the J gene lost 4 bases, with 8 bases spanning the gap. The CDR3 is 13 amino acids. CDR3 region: CASSLGSLYEQYV. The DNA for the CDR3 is TGTGCCAGCAGCTTAGGGTCACTTTACGAGCAGTACGTC.

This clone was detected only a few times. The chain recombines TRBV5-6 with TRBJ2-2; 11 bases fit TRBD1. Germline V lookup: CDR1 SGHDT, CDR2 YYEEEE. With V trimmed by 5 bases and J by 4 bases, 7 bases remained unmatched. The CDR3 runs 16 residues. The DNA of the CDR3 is TGTGCCAGCAGTCGCCCCGGGACAGGGGGCACCGGGGAGCTGTTTTTT. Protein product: CASSRPGTGGTGELFF.

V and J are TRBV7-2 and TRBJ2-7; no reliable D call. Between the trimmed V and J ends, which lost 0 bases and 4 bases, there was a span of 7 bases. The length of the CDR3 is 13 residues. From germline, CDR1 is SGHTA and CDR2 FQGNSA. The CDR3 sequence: CASSLANRYEQYF. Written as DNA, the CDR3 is TGTGCCAGCAGCTTAGCTAACAGATACGAGCAGTACTTC.

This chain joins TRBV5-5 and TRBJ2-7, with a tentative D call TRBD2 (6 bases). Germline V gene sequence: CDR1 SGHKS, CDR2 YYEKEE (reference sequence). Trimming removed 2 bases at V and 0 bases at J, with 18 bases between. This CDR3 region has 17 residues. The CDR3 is CASSFIHRGSSSYEQYF. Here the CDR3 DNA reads TGTGCCAGCAGCTTTATCCACCGGGGGTCTAGCTCCTACGAGCAGTACTTC.

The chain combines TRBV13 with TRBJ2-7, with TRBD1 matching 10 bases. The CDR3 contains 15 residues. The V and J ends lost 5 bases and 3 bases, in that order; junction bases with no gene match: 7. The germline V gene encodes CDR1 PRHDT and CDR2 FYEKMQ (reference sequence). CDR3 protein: CASSGRQGAGYEQYV. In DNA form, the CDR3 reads TGTGCCAGCAGCGGGCGACAGGGGGCGGGCTACGAGCAGTACGTC.